Sequencing of this T cell receptor beta chain was carried out in a study of CD8 T cells in Susac syndrome. Reverse transcription of roughly 0.45 to 1 ug RNA was performed with random hexamers. MiXCR was run by TCRdb on the immunoSEQ multiplex PCR reads, yielding one entry per CDR3 protein. The sample has roughly 200,000 distinct CDR3 sequences, 95% seen once. This CDR3 has 13 residues. The germline gives CDR1 SGHTA, CDR2 FQGNSA. V was trimmed by 5 bases and J by 6 bases, leaving 13 bases between them. The specimen sequenced was CD4+ T cells from PBMCs. This chain links TRBV7-2 with TRBJ1-2; D is perhaps TRBD1 (6 bases). This sequence originates from a human donor with multiple sclerosis. CDR3 bases: TGTGCCAGCAGCCTGGGTCGACAGGATGGCTACACCTTC. Encoded protein: CASSLGRQDGYTF.